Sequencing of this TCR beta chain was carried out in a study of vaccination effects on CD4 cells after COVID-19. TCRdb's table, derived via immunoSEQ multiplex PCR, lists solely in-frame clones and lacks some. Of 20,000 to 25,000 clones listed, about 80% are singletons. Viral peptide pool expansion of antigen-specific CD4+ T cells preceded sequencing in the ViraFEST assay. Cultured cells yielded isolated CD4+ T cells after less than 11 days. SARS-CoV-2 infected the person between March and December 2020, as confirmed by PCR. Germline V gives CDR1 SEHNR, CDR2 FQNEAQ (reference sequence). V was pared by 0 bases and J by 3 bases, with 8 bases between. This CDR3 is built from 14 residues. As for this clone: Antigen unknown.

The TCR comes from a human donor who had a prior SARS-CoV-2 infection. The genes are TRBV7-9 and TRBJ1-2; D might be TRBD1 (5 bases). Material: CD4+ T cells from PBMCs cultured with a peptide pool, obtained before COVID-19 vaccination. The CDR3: CASSLALQDYGYTF. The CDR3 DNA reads TGTGCCAGCAGCTTAGCGCTACAGGACTATGGCTACACCTTC.